This T cell receptor (beta chain) stems from a study of human T cells and chemical hapten exposure. Study-wide background: Among samples, TCR yields varied mainly because of small differences in pooled library volume. Study-level findings and limits: TCRs at a frequency above 1 in 1000 stayed unchanged with DPC sensitization.

Time point reported: healthy volunteer bleed at 2 weeks. Unfractionated whole blood yielded the extracted total RNA. TCRdb used MiXCR to reprocess the RACE reads, holding one entry per CDR3 protein. The sample has 130,000 or so distinct CDR3 sequences; approximately 10% are singletons. Germline CDR1 SGHAT, CDR2 FQNNGV. This CDR3 is built from 12 residues. On this clonotype itself: Antigen unknown. This could be a read error, since a much larger clone is one nucleotide away.

Sequencing was carried out using whole blood. This chain uses TRBV11-2 with TRBJ2-5; 7 bases are shared with TRBD1. The TCR comes from a male donor in good health. Some clones in this sample may be carry-over from other donors' samples. The CDR3 sequence: CVSTQGVETQYF. The CDR3 DNA reads as TGTGTCAGCACCCAGGGGGTGGAGACCCAGTACTTC.